This T cell receptor (beta chain) comes out of a study of blood T cell repertoires in COVID-19 (TCRdb year 2020). Notes on the research overall: Collaborator samples came from the United States, Italy and Spain and covered acute and convalescent phases of COVID-19. The prospective study material was composed of cDNA or gDNA derived from T cells, B-cell-depleted T cells, or PBMCs. Subjects who had been exposed to COVID-19, were actively infected with it, or had recovered from it provided the deeply sampled blood TCRbeta repertoires that made up the dataset. The repertoires were released in a freely available public database meant as a resource for research on the immune response to SARS-CoV-2. Samples were obtained from the ongoing ImmuneRACE study (first 160 participants) and from over a thousand subjects provided by 6 global collaborators. The sample metadata nearly always contained a de-identified subject ID, COVID-19 status, age in years and sex. Where HLA class I and class II types were available, the types were taken from metadata supplied by the sample provider, not from assay-based typing.

With regard to this clone: There is no known antigen for this receptor. Base quality data are lacking; no much larger clone is found one base away.

CDR1 is given as SGHDN and CDR2 as FVKESK, both from the germline V gene. The germline ends are 9 bases apart after V is trimmed by 5 bases and J by 1 base. The CDR3 measures 14 amino acids from cysteine to phenylalanine. The sequence is cut down to CDR3 DNA, 42 bases in frame from base 1. The collaborating institutions used their own protocols to collect whole blood in K2EDTA tubes. For TCRbeta analysis, collaborator samples were shipped as frozen whole blood, as isolated PBMCs, or as DNA extracted from either sample type. What the research found in general, with its limitations: The quantity of clinical and demographic metadata differed by source and by participant and was supplied without curation.

TCRbeta CDR3 regions were amplified from genomic DNA using the immunoSEQ Assay, a bias-controlled multiplex PCR. The paper's processing steps were these. Within the assay, amplification of reference gene primers was used to estimate how many nucleated cells each sample contained. Sequence reads were collapsed and filtered to measure the absolute abundance of every unique TCRbeta CDR3 rearrangement. Productive Simpson clonality was computed per sample as the square root of Simpson's diversity index over productive rearrangements. Entries here come from immuneACCESS through TCRdb and include only in-frame sequences with V and J called. Some clones fail to appear in such tables; in the studies checked, an unresolved V gene covers under half of the shortfall, and the cause of the remainder is unknown. Clone size and the V and J calls come from that table; the DNA yielded D and trimming. The sample table shows approximately 200,000 clones, and around 89% are seen once. The biggest ten clones account for around 4% of the sample.

The clonotype comes from a woman under 40 with acute or convalescent COVID-19. The specimen sequenced was peripheral blood. Recombination connected TRBV14 to TRBJ1-3, with the D gene too uncertain to name. CDR3 protein: CASSRRGSGNTIYF. In nucleotide form, the sequence is TGTGCCAGCAGCAGACGGGGATCTGGAAACACCATATATTTT.